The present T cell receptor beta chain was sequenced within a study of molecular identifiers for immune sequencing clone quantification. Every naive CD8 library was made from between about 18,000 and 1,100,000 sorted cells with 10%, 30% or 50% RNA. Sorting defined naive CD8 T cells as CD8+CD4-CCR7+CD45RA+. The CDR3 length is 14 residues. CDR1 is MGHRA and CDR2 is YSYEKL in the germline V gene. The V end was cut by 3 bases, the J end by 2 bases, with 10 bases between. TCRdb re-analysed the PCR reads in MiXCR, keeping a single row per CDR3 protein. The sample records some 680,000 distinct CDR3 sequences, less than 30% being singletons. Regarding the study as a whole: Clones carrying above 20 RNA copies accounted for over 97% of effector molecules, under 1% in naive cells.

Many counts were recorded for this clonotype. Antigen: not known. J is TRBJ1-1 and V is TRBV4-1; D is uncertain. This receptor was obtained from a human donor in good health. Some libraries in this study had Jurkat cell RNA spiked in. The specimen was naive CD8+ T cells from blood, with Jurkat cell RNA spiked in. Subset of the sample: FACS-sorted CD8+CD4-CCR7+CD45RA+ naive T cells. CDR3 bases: TGCGCCAGCAGCCACACCGGGAGAAACACTGAAGCTTTCTTT. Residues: CASSHTGRNTEAFF.